A selection of T cell receptor beta chains follows, all from one sample in a study of cytomegalovirus exposure and HLA in healthy donors. TCRdb's table, derived via immunoSEQ multiplex PCR, lists solely in-frame clones and lacks some. The data show fewer than 200,000 clones, around 84% seen once. Sample: PBMCs. The source of these receptors is a man between 40 and 49 years old in good health and CMV-seropositive. Both conserved end residues are part of each CDR3. Fields, in order: clone size, V gene, J gene, D gene, CDR3 DNA, CDR3 protein. The D gene is left open where the match is weak. Rows may omit the clone size; those that give it use once, few, many or a size class.

.,TRBV21-1,TRBJ1-5,.,TGTGCCAGCAGCAAAGAGCACAGCAATAGCAATCAGCCCCAGCATTTT,CASSKEHSNSNQPQHF
.,TRBV4-2,TRBJ2-1,TRBD2,TGTGCCAGCAGCCAAGACAGCGGGACTGCACGCGGTGAGCAGTTCTTC,CASSQDSGTARGEQFF
.,TRBV29-1,TRBJ2-7,.,TGCAGCGTTGGCCGGGACACGGTCAACGAGCAGTACTTC,CSVGRDTVNEQYF
.,TRBV9,TRBJ2-3,TRBD2,TGTGCCAGCAGCCCCCCGACTAGCGCTAGCACAGATACGCAGTATTTT,CASSPPTSASTDTQYF
once,TRBV29-1,TRBJ2-1,.,TGCAGCGTTGAAGTTGAGGGGGGGGTCCACAATGAGCAGTTCTTC,CSVEVEGGVHNEQFF
few,TRBV7-9,TRBJ2-5,.,TGTGCCAGCAGCTCCGGGACATCCAGAGAGACCCAGTACTTC,CASSSGTSRETQYF
.,TRBV27,TRBJ2-1,TRBD2,TGTGCCAGCAGTTCCCCGGGAAGCGGGGGGGACAATGAGCAGTTCTTC,CASSSPGSGGDNEQFF
.,TRBV28,TRBJ1-2,.,TGTGCCAGCAGTCAAGACAGCCGCTATGGCTACACCTTC,CASSQDSRYGYTF
.,TRBV14,TRBJ2-4,TRBD1,TGTGCCAGCAGCCAAGGCGGACAGGGGGCTGCCAAAAACATTCAGTACTTC,CASSQGGQGAAKNIQYF
once,TRBV5-1,TRBJ1-1,.,TGCGCCAGCAGCTCCACAGTGAACACTGAAGCTTTCTTT,CASSSTVNTEAFF
.,TRBV6-1,TRBJ1-5,.,TGTGCCAGCAGACAGGTATGGGGCAATCAGCCCCAGCATTTT,CASRQVWGNQPQHF
.,TRBV7-2,TRBJ1-1,.,TGTGCCAGCAGCTTACGGCGTTTAAGCAGCGGGGCTTTCTTT,CASSLRRLSSGAFF
few,TRBV11-2,TRBJ2-1,.,TGTGCCAGCAGGCGTTGTGAGCAGTTCTTC,CASRRCEQFF
few,TRBV6-5,TRBJ1-4,.,TGTGCCAGCAGTTACGGACAGAAGAAGTTTTTT,CASSYGQKKFF
.,TRBV28,TRBJ2-5,.,TGTGCCAGCAGTCCTCTTTCCGGGAACCAAGAGACCCAGTACTTC,CASSPLSGNQETQYF
.,TRBV5-4,TRBJ2-3,TRBD1,TGTGCCAGCAGTATAGGGACAGTCCAAATAGATACGCAGTATTTT,CASSIGTVQIDTQYF
.,TRBV11-2,TRBJ1-2,.,TGTGCCAGCAGCCACCAGGGCTCTGGCTACACCTTC,CASSHQGSGYTF
.,TRBV9,TRBJ2-3,.,TGTGCCAGCAGCGGAAGGGGTTCACCGCAGTATTTT,CASSGRGSPQYF
.,TRBV7-2,TRBJ2-5,.,TGTGCCAGCAGCTTAGGGGGGACATACGAGACCCAGTACTTC,CASSLGGTYETQYF
.,TRBV11-2,TRBJ1-1,.,TGTGCCAGCAGCTTAGTCGGGGGGGGACGAGCTTTCTTT,CASSLVGGGRAFF
.,TRBV5-8,TRBJ1-1,.,TGTGCCAGCAGCCTACTCCCTCTCGGGAACACTGAAGCTTTCTTT,CASSLLPLGNTEAFF
.,TRBV7-9,TRBJ2-1,TRBD2,TGTGCCAGCAGCCCCACCTTCGCGGCGGGAGGGGGCAATGAGCAGTTCTTC,CASSPTFAAGGGNEQFF
.,TRBV5-1,TRBJ2-7,TRBD1,TGCGCCAGCAGCTTGGGGGACAGGGTCGGCGAGCAGTACTTC,CASSLGDRVGEQYF
.,TRBV10-3,TRBJ1-2,.,TGTGCCATCAGTGAGACGACAGACTATGGCTACACCTTC,CAISETTDYGYTF
.,TRBV19,TRBJ1-5,TRBD1,TGTGCCAGTAGCCGGGACAGGGAGCTGGATCAGCCCCAGCATTTT,CASSRDRELDQPQHF
few,TRBV20-1,TRBJ2-2,.,TGCAGTGTTTGGGGGGCCGGGGAGCTGTTTTTT,CSVWGAGELFF
few,TRBV6-1,TRBJ1-2,TRBD1,TGTGCCAGCAGCAGGACAGGGGCCGGCTATGGCTACACCTTC,CASSRTGAGYGYTF
.,TRBV9,TRBJ1-3,.,TGTGCCAGCAGCGTAGGACTGCGAAGCTCTGGAAACACCATATATTTT,CASSVGLRSSGNTIYF
once,TRBV29-1,TRBJ2-1,.,TGCAGCGTTGCCCCCCCGGGACTCGCCTACAATGAGCAGTTCTTC,CSVAPPGLAYNEQFF
.,TRBV27,TRBJ2-3,.,TGTGCCAGCAGCTGGGGGGTAAGCACAGATACGCAGTATTTT,CASSWGVSTDTQYF
.,TRBV18,TRBJ2-5,.,TGTGCCAGCTCACCCGGGGGACCCCTCCAAGAGACCCAGTACTTC,CASSPGGPLQETQYF
.,TRBV25-1,TRBJ2-7,.,TGTGCCAGCAGTATAGGGGGCTACGAGCAGTACTTC,CASSIGGYEQYF
.,TRBV5-1,TRBJ2-3,.,TGCGCCAGCAGCTTTACGGGACGTAGCGGCTCTAGCACAGATACGCAGTATTTT,CASSFTGRSGSSTDTQYF
.,TRBV4-1,TRBJ2-7,.,TGCGCCAGCAGCCAAGTCAGGGGATCATCCTACGAGCAGTACTTC,CASSQVRGSSYEQYF
.,TRBV11-1,TRBJ1-1,.,TGTGCCAGCAGCCGTGGTGTGAGTACTGAAGCTTTCTTT,CASSRGVSTEAFF
once,TRBV5-1,TRBJ2-2,.,TGCGCCAGCACTGAGGCCCTATCTAACACCGGGGAGCTGTTTTTT,CASTEALSNTGELFF
.,TRBV4-1,TRBJ2-1,TRBD2,TGCGCCAGCAGCCAAGGTTTGGGCGGGAGGCCGTCCTACAATGAGCAGTTCTTC,CASSQGLGGRPSYNEQFF
.,TRBV2,TRBJ1-1,TRBD1,TGTGCCAGCAGTGAAGAGGGGGCGGGGACACTGAACACTGAAGCTTTCTTT,CASSEEGAGTLNTEAFF
.,TRBV6-5,TRBJ2-5,.,TGTGCCAGCCGCCGAGGGGGGGGGCCAGAGACCCAGTACTTC,CASRRGGGPETQYF
.,TRBV2,TRBJ2-7,TRBD2,TGTGCCAGCAGGACCTTAGCGGGAGGCTCCTACGAGCAGTACTTC,CASRTLAGGSYEQYF
once,TRBV6-5,TRBJ2-7,.,TGTGCCAGCAGCCAAACGGGGTCCTACGAGCAGTACTTC,CASSQTGSYEQYF
.,TRBV2,TRBJ2-5,.,TGTGCCAGCAGCCAGGGGCTGGGAGAGACCCAGTACTTC,CASSQGLGETQYF
few,TRBV27,TRBJ2-6,TRBD1,TGTGCCAGCAGCCCGCCGGGACAGGGGGATTCTGGGGCCAACGTCCTGACTTTC,CASSPPGQGDSGANVLTF
few,TRBV7-9,TRBJ1-4,TRBD1,TGTGCCAGCACCGACAGGGATTCGGAAAAACTGTTTTTT,CASTDRDSEKLFF
.,TRBV4-2,TRBJ2-3,TRBD2,TGTGCCAGCAGCCCGAACGGACTAGCGGGAAAGATGCAGTATTTT,CASSPNGLAGKMQYF
.,TRBV6-5,TRBJ2-3,TRBD2,TGTGCCAGCAGGAAACTAGCGGGAGACACAGATACGCAGTATTTT,CASRKLAGDTDTQYF
.,TRBV15,TRBJ2-1,TRBD2,TGTGCCACCAGCACCCCGATCCCCGGACTAGCGGAGTTCAGAGAGCAGTTCTTC,CATSTPIPGLAEFREQFF